This T cell receptor (beta chain) comes out of a study of blood T cells in healthy people across ages. With a J-beta primer mix and a sample-barcoded 5' primer, a second PCR ran about 7 to 11 cycles. TCRdb passed the 5' RACE reads through MiXCR, listing each CDR3 protein once. The data show 800,000 or so distinct CDR3 sequences, around a quarter seen once. V dropped 7 bases and J dropped 0 bases, with 19 bases sitting between them. This CDR3 comprises 16 residues. The germline gives CDR1 MNHEY, CDR2 SVGEGT. There are a few counts of this clonotype. The sample also formed part of further work on T cells of mothers and their children. That report notes: The study obtained over 8.5 million TCR beta CDR3 reads per mother and about 3 million per child.

Sequenced material: blood. The sequence was obtained from a boy younger than 18 in good health. The genes are TRBV6-2 or TRBV6-3 and TRBJ2-7; perhaps TRBD2 as D (7 bases). The CDR3 coding sequence is TGTGCCAGCACCCTACCGGGGGGCTTGGGCTCCTACGAGCAGTACTTC. Its translation: CASTLPGGLGSYEQYF.